This note documents a single T cell receptor beta chain sequence. The data were produced by immunoSEQ multiplex PCR, yet TCRdb's version contains in-frame clones alone and is incomplete. The sample consists of over 65,000 clones, nearly 95% of them appearing once. The length of the CDR3 is 15 residues. The V end was cut by 6 bases, the J end by 1 base, with 13 bases between. Germline V gives CDR1 MNHEY, CDR2 SVGAGI. The record originates from a study of shared T cell receptors in the human thymus. The V gene is TRBV6-5, the J gene TRBJ2-4; perhaps TRBD1 as D (6 bases). The source material was thymocytes. The source of this sequence is a human donor. CDR3 bases: TGTGCCAGCAGCCGAGAGAGGGGGGCCAAAAACATTCAGTACTTC. This encodes CASSRERGAKNIQYF.